This note documents a single T cell receptor beta chain sequence. Its specificity is unknown. The data were obtained in a study of cytomegalovirus exposure and HLA in healthy donors. Regarding the study as a whole: Among CMV-associated TCR beta chains, most appeared HLA-restricted in a later analysis. In vitro checks showed that a few CMV-associated chains really do target CMV antigens.

PCR amplification relied on 60 Vbeta primers (plus 13 Jbeta primers). Profiling relied on immunoSEQ multiplex PCR, and the TCRdb table lists in-frame clones only, not all of them. The data hold more than 200,000 clones, with 75% to 80% observed a single time. V shed 2 bases and J 0 bases; nucleotides not matched to a gene: 12. CDR3 length: 19 residues. The germline V gene has CDR1 LGHNT and CDR2 FRNRAP. The sample consisted of PBMCs. The TCR sequence derives from a man between 18 and 35 years old in good health and CMV-seronegative. The chain links TRBV12-5 to TRBJ2-2, with TRBD1 matching 7 bases. CDR3 nucleotide sequence: TGTGCTAGTGGTTTGCCCCTGACGATCGGGACAGCGAACACCGGGGAGCTGTTTTTT. Translation: CASGLPLTIGTANTGELFF.